Below are 32 T cell receptor beta chains sequenced from a single sample in a study of spatial heterogeneity in lung cancer. Study-wide points: It was found that expanded intratumoral alpha and beta TCR counts tracked tumor mutation counts.

No antigens are known for them. Time point meaning: sample taken at primary tumor resection. One entry per CDR3 protein, called by TCRdb with MiXCR from the 5' RACE reads. The sample shows about 9,800 distinct CDR3 sequences, roughly 50% of them seen only once. The sample in question was lung tumor tissue, obtained at surgery. These receptors were collected from a female donor with early-stage non-small cell lung cancer.

This chain connects TRBV18 to TRBJ2-3, with D unclear. The germline V gene has CDR1 KGHSH and CDR2 LQKENI. V lost 0 bases to trimming and J lost 4 bases, with 14 bases between them. The CDR3 is 16 amino acids. The CDR3 loop is CASSPPSRRVPDTQYF. DNA for the CDR3: TGTGCCAGCTCACCACCGAGCCGAAGGGTGCCAGATACGCAGTATTTT.

This sequence joins TRBV5-1 and TRBJ1-1; no definite D call. V dropped 3 bases and J dropped 7 bases, with 19 bases sitting between them. Germline assignment: CDR1 SGHRS and CDR2 YFSETQ. The CDR3 consists of 15 residues. This CDR3 is CASSSRTGGGIEAFF. The CDR3 DNA reads as TGCGCCAGCAGCTCCCGGACCGGTGGAGGGATTGAAGCTTTCTTT.

The chain joins TRBV4-3 to TRBJ2-3; D is unresolved. The CDR3 contains 16 residues. Trimming shortened V by 4 bases and J by 2 bases, and 16 bases separated the two germline ends. Germline values: CDR1 LGHNA, CDR2 YSLEER. CDR3 protein: CASSRVLNRFTDTQYF. In DNA, the CDR3 is TGCGCCAGCAGCCGGGTCCTCAATCGGTTCACAGATACGCAGTATTTT.

The chain combines TRBV11-1 with TRBJ1-5, with D possibly TRBD1 on 5 matching bases. This CDR3 region has 16 residues. Germline V gene sequence: CDR1 SGHAT, CDR2 FQDESV (reference sequence). V was shortened by 5 bases and J by 3 bases, with 17 bases between the two germline ends. The CDR3 DNA reads as TGTGCCAGCAGCCCAATGGGGGGAGCACTCAATCAGCCCCAGCATTTT. The encoded protein is CASSPMGGALNQPQHF.

The chain employs TRBV13 and TRBJ2-3; possibly TRBD2 for D (5 bases). V lost 5 bases and J 2 bases, leaving 14 bases between the germline ends. CDR1 is PRHDT, CDR2 FYEKMQ, per germline (reference sequence). CDR3 length: 15 residues. The CDR3 region is CASSDYRRPTDTQYF. Here the CDR3 DNA reads TGTGCCAGCAGCGACTACCGAAGGCCCACAGATACGCAGTATTTT.

The V call is TRBV6-6, the J call TRBJ2-2; 7 positions match TRBD2. The germline CDR1 and CDR2 sequences are MNHNY and SVGAGI (reference sequence). This CDR3 has 15 residues. V trimming: 6 bases; J trimming: 1 base; junction bases outside the gene matches: 5. The CDR3 region is CASRRGGLNTGELFF. In nucleotides, the CDR3 is TGTGCCAGCAGACGCGGGGGATTGAACACCGGGGAGCTGTTTTTT.

The chain is built from TRBV5-1 and TRBJ2-7; D perhaps matches TRBD2 (6 bases). This CDR3 region has 14 residues. The V and J ends lost 4 bases and 2 bases respectively, with 13 bases between them. Per the germline V gene, CDR1 is SGHRS and CDR2 is YFSETQ. As DNA, the CDR3 is TGCGCCAGCAGCGGAGGGAACCCTCCCTACGAGCAGTACTTC. It yields the protein CASSGGNPPYEQYF.

This clonotype was picked up a small number of times. V gene TRBV12-3 or TRBV12-4 combines with J gene TRBJ2-5; 8 positions agree with TRBD1. This CDR3 has 16 residues. Trimming cost V 5 bases and J 4 bases; bases outside gene matches: 12. The CDR3 DNA follows: TGTGCCAGCAGTCCCATCGACAGGGGAGGAGGAGAGACCCAGTACTTC. It yields the protein CASSPIDRGGGETQYF.

CDR3 sequence: CASSLGPGGYYTF. The CDR3 DNA reads TGTGCCAGCAGTTTAGGGCCAGGCGGGTACTACACCTTC. This sequence joins TRBV12-3 or TRBV12-4 and TRBJ1-2; D unclear. V dropped 1 base and J dropped 10 bases, with 13 bases sitting between them. This CDR3 region has 13 residues.

This clonotype came up once. This chain joins TRBV30 and TRBJ2-2, with unresolved D. The germline V gene has CDR1 GTSNPN and CDR2 SVGIG (reference sequence). Trimming removed 0 bases at V and 6 bases at J, with 2 bases between. This CDR3 comprises 11 residues. This CDR3 reads CAWSVPGELFF. In DNA form, the CDR3 reads TGTGCCTGGAGTGTACCCGGGGAGCTGTTTTTT.

The CDR3 nucleotides are TGCAGCGTTAAAAGGGCAGGGGAAGAGACCCAGTACTTC. Translation gives CSVKRAGEETQYF. The chain joins TRBV29-1 to TRBJ2-5; tentative D call: TRBD1 (6 bases). Germline CDR1 is SQVTM and CDR2 is ANQGSEA. The ends were cut back, 5 bases at V and 3 bases at J, with 13 bases in the middle. The CDR3 length is 13 residues. The full variable domain, its missing parts supplied by reference TRBV29-1 and TRBJ2-5, is SAVISQKPSRDICQRGTSLTIQCQVDSQVTMMFWYRQQPGQSLTLIATANQGSEATYESGFVIDKFPISRPNLTFSTLTVSNMSPEDSSIYLCSVKRAGEETQYFGPGTRLLVL.

The chain has TRBV5-1 and TRBJ1-2; 8 bases are shared with TRBD1. Trimming removed 4 bases from V and 6 bases from J; junction bases left unmatched: 5. Looked up from germline, CDR1 is SGHRS and CDR2 is YFSETQ. This CDR3 is built from 13 residues. CDR3 protein: CASSQGTGDGYTF. CDR3 coding DNA: TGCGCCAGCAGCCAAGGGACAGGTGATGGCTACACCTTC.

This clonotype has only a few counts. The rearrangement uses TRBV7-9 and TRBJ1-2; no clear D. The CDR3 has 15 residues. The V and J ends lost 3 bases and 3 bases respectively, with 14 bases between them. CDR1 is SEHNR and CDR2 is FQNEAQ in the germline V gene (reference sequence). For the CDR3, the DNA is TGTGCCAGCAGCTTCCCGGACCGAGGCCACTATGGCTACACCTTC. Translation: CASSFPDRGHYGYTF. The entire variable domain, with the rest obtained from reference TRBV7-9 and TRBJ1-2, is as follows: DTGVSQNPRHKITKRGQNVTFRCDPISEHNRLYWYRQTLGQGPEFLTYFQNEAQLEKSRLLSDRFSAERPKGSFSTLEIQRTEQGDSAMYLCASSFPDRGHYGYTFGSGTRLTVV.

This clonotype was counted a few times. The chain carries TRBV4-1 and TRBJ1-5, with D perhaps matching TRBD1 (5 bases). This CDR3 is 15 amino acids long. The V end lost 0 bases, the J end lost 5 bases, and 11 bases lay between the germline ends. The V gene's germline CDR1 is MGHRA and CDR2 YSYEKL. The CDR3 region has the DNA TGCGCCAGCAGCCAAGAAGGGGCCCCCGATCAGCCCCAGCATTTT. Its protein product is CASSQEGAPDQPQHF.

The rearrangement links TRBV5-1 to TRBJ1-6; TRBD1 aligns across 8 bases. Germline assignment: CDR1 SGHRS and CDR2 YFSETQ. Trimming at V came to 2 bases and at J to 9 bases, leaving 4 bases not matched to a gene. The CDR3 loop spans 14 amino acids. Here the CDR3 DNA reads TGCGCCAGCAGCTTTGGGGACAGGAGTTCACCCCTCCACTTT. Translation: CASSFGDRSSPLHF.

Concerning this clonotype: The junction differs from germline at one of its ends, possibly a read error. V gene TRBV7-9 combines with J gene TRBJ2-7; TRBD1 aligns across 8 bases. Per germline, CDR1 SEHNR and CDR2 FQNEAQ (reference sequence). The CDR3 is made up of 12 amino acids. CDR3 in DNA: TGTGCCAGCAGCTTAACAGGGGGAGTAGTTCTCTTC. It translates to CASSLTGGVVLF.

This chain uses TRBV6-5 with TRBJ1-1, with a weak D call TRBD1 (5 bases). From germline, CDR1 is MNHEY and CDR2 SVGAGI. The CDR3 spans 14 residues. Trimming left V 2 bases short and J 1 base short, with 8 bases between. The CDR3 bases are TGTGCCAGCAGTTACGAGGGGTGGAACACTGAAGCTTTCTTT. Translating it yields CASSYEGWNTEAFF.

V usage is TRBV9 and J usage is TRBJ1-1, with 8 bases fitting TRBD1. J was trimmed by 3 bases and V by 4 bases; bases with no gene match: 5. Germline CDR1 is SGDLS and CDR2 is YYNGEE. This CDR3 is 14 amino acids long. The CDR3 coding sequence is TGTGCCAGCAGCCCGGGACAGGCGTACACTGAAGCTTTCTTT. Protein: CASSPGQAYTEAFF.

By sample fraction, this clonotype is medium-sized. V is TRBV7-2 and J is TRBJ2-2; D is perhaps TRBD2 (6 bases). CDR1 and CDR2 (germline): SGHTA, FQGNSA. The CDR3 covers 15 residues. Deletions cut 5 bases from V and 5 bases from J, with 15 bases between. The CDR3 loop is CASSPQGAGTGELFF. Written as DNA, the CDR3 is TGTGCCAGCAGCCCTCAAGGGGCGGGGACCGGGGAGCTGTTTTTT.

In this sample, this clonotype turned up a few times. The rearrangement uses TRBV5-1 and TRBJ2-2, with unresolved D. V lost 5 bases to trimming and J lost 1 base, with 3 bases between them. Germline V gene lookup returns CDR1 SGHRS and CDR2 YFSETQ. This CDR3 region has 12 residues. The CDR3 is CASRGNTGELFF. CDR3 bases: TGCGCCAGCAGAGGGAACACCGGGGAGCTGTTTTTT.

This rearrangement joins TRBV7-2 to TRBJ2-3; D might be TRBD1 or TRBD2, each matching 5 bases. This CDR3 is built from 12 residues. V shed 2 bases and J shed 11 bases, with 11 bases lying between them. Germline CDR1 reads SGHTA; CDR2 reads FQGNSA. The CDR3 DNA follows: TGTGCCAGCAGCTTACAGGGAGCGAGGCAGTATTTT. Protein sequence: CASSLQGARQYF.

V and J are TRBV19 and TRBJ2-3; no definite D call. Germline assignment: CDR1 LNHDA and CDR2 SQIVND (reference sequence). V lost 5 bases, J lost 0 bases, and 12 bases lay in between. This CDR3 region has 15 residues. For the CDR3, the DNA is TGTGCCAGTAGTCCCGGACGGCTCAGCACAGATACGCAGTATTTT. This translates into CASSPGRLSTDTQYF.

This chain links TRBV4-2 with TRBJ2-3; 8 bases are a match to TRBD2. Germline CDR1 LGHNA, CDR2 YNFKEQ. V gave up 5 bases and J gave up 5 bases; unmatched junction bases: 12. CDR3 length equals 16 residues. The CDR3 nucleotides are TGTGCCAGCAGCGAAGCCTGGGGACTAGTGGAAGATACGCAGTATTTT. Translating gives CASSEAWGLVEDTQYF.

The rearrangement uses TRBV20-1 and TRBJ1-4; TRBD1 matches 7 bases. Per germline, CDR1 DFQATT and CDR2 SNEGSKA (reference sequence). This CDR3 is 16 amino acids long. After removal of 1 base from V and 8 bases from J, the junction contained 13 bases not matched to a gene. The DNA for the CDR3 is TGCAGTGCTAGAGCCCTGGGACAGCTAAGACCAGAAAAACTGTTTTTT. Its protein product is CSARALGQLRPEKLFF.

This clonotype was found a few times. The chain joins TRBV7-3 to TRBJ2-2; D may correspond to TRBD1 or TRBD2 (6 bases each). Germline CDR1 and CDR2: SGHTA and FQGTGA. The CDR3 length is 15 residues. The V and J ends lost 1 base and 4 bases respectively, with 10 bases between them. The DNA for the CDR3 is TGTGCCAGCAGCTTAAGGGGGGCTGGCACCGGGGAGCTGTTTTTT. As protein: CASSLRGAGTGELFF.

The rearrangement links TRBV7-6 to TRBJ1-6; D is unresolved. Trimming cost V 3 bases and J 0 bases, with 6 bases left between them. CDR3 length equals 15 residues. Per the germline V gene, CDR1 is SGHVS and CDR2 is FNYEAQ. The CDR3 loop is CASSLGDSYNSPLHF. CDR3 nucleotides: TGTGCCAGCAGCTTGGGTGACTCCTATAATTCACCCCTCCACTTT.

This clonotype showed up just once. The rearrangement links TRBV10-3 to TRBJ2-2, with 7 positions matching TRBD1. Looked up from germline, CDR1 is ENHRY and CDR2 is SYGVKD. The CDR3 covers 13 residues. With 7 bases clipped from V and 4 bases from J, the junction kept 3 bases outside the gene matches. CDR3 region: CAINDRATGELFF. The CDR3, as DNA: TGTGCCATCAATGACAGGGCCACCGGGGAGCTGTTTTTT.

This clonotype has a single count. The rearrangement joins TRBV5-5 to TRBJ2-6, with no clear D. The germline gives CDR1 SGHKS, CDR2 YYEKEE (reference sequence). The CDR3 is made up of 13 amino acids. Trimming stripped 5 bases from V and 0 bases from J, with 3 bases between. CDR3: CASRASGANVLTF. The CDR3 DNA sequence: TGTGCCAGCAGGGCCTCTGGGGCCAACGTCCTGACTTTC.

For the CDR3, the DNA is TGCGGAAGCGACCGTAACACCGGGGAGCTGTTTTTT. Protein: CGSDRNTGELFF. The V call is TRBV20-1, the J call TRBJ2-2; no clear D. The CDR3 totals 12 residues. Germline CDR1 reads DFQATT; CDR2 reads SNEGSKA (reference sequence).

The J gene is TRBJ2-1, the V gene TRBV6-5, with D perhaps assigned TRBD1 or TRBD2 (5 bases each). Germline V CDR1 and CDR2: MNHEY, SVGAGI. The CDR3 runs 11 residues. Between the trimmed V and J ends, which lost 8 bases and 14 bases, there was a span of 16 bases. CDR3: CASLSGTRKFF. For the CDR3, the DNA is TGTGCCAGCCTATCCGGGACCAGGAAGTTCTTC.

The rearrangement uses TRBV9 and TRBJ1-5, with D uncertain. V dropped 4 bases and J dropped 0 bases, with 11 bases sitting between them. CDR1 is SGDLS, CDR2 YYNGEE, per germline. CDR3 length: 15 residues. CDR3 sequence reads: CASSPGAHSNQPQHF. The CDR3 DNA sequence: TGTGCCAGCAGCCCTGGAGCCCATAGCAATCAGCCCCAGCATTTT.

The CDR3 nucleotides read TGTGCCAGCAGTGAACGACAGGGAAACACTGAAGCTTTCTTT. It translates to CASSERQGNTEAFF. J is TRBJ1-1 and V is TRBV2, with 7 bases aligning to TRBD1. The CDR3 has 14 amino acids. After removal of 2 bases from V and 2 bases from J, the junction contained 2 bases not matched to a gene. The germline CDR1 and CDR2 sequences are SNHLY and FYNNEI. Looking up the rest from reference TRBV2 and TRBJ1-1 gives the full variable domain: EPEVTQTPSHQVTQMGQEVILRCVPISNHLYFYWYRQILGQKVEFLVSFYNNEISEKSEIFDDQFSVERPDGSNFTLKIRSTKLEDSAMYFCASSERQGNTEAFFGQGTRLTVV.